This T cell receptor (beta chain) was captured in a study of T cells in Graves' hyperthyroidism and ophthalmopathy. Stable Graves' hyperthyroidism denoted no ophthalmopathy progression over 18 months. Amplified TCR beta CDR3 regions came from RNA transcripts. When the TCR CDR3 underwent first-round RT-PCR, the HTBI primer set was used. TCRdb re-called the multiplex PCR reads through MiXCR, storing one row per CDR3 protein. The sample carries 20,000 to 30,000 distinct CDR3 sequences, roughly 45% recorded once. Study observations and caveats: Ophthalmopathy cases were set apart from stable hyperthyroidism by a 13 V-J model.

V dropped 2 bases and J dropped 5; count of bases not matched to a gene: 13. From germline, CDR1 is MNHNS and CDR2 SASEGT. The CDR3 is 17 residues long. This clonotype was detected many times. Its target is unknown. This receptor was obtained from a woman in her thirties with Graves' hyperthyroidism. The V and J genes are TRBV6-1 and TRBJ2-3; the match to TRBD2 covers 7 bases. Sequencing was carried out using blood. The CDR3: CASSEPLLRERRDTQYF. In DNA form, the CDR3 reads TGTGCCAGCAGTGAACCCCTTTTGCGGGAGAGGCGAGATACGCAGTATTTT.